The entry below gives a single T cell receptor (beta chain) sequence along with its context. Losses at the gene ends were 2 bases for V and 7 bases for J; bases not matched to a gene: 9. Germline V gives CDR1 SGDLS, CDR2 YYNGEE. This CDR3 contains 16 residues. TCRdb's table, derived via immunoSEQ multiplex PCR, lists solely in-frame clones and lacks some. The sample includes around 63,000 clones, about 87% of them seen just once. These data are taken from a study of blood T cell repertoires in COVID-19. The chain uses TRBV9 and TRBJ1-4; 9 bases agree with TRBD1. The sample comprised peripheral blood. The receptor was isolated from a man aged 60 to 75 with acute or convalescent COVID-19. The CDR3, as DNA: TGTGCCAGCAGCGTTACAGGGGGCGCCGGTAGTGAAAAACTGTTTTTT. Protein sequence: CASSVTGGAGSEKLFF. Supplemented by reference TRBV9 and TRBJ1-4, the full variable domain reads DSGVTQTPKHLITATGQRVTLRCSPRSGDLSVYWYQQSLDQGLQFLIQYYNGEERAKGNILERFSAQQFPDLHSELNLSSLELGDSALYFCASSVTGGAGSEKLFFGSGTQLSVL.